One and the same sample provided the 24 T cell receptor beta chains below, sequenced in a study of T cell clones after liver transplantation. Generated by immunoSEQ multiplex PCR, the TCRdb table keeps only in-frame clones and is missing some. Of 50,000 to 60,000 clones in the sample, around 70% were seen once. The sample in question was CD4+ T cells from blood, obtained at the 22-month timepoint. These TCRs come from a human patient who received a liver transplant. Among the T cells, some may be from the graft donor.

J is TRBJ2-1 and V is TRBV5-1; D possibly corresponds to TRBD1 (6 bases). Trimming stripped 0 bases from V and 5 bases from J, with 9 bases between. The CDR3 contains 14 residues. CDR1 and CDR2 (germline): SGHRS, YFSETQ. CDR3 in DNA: TGCGCCAGCAGCTTGGGACAGGAGAACAATGAGCAGTTCTTC. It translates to CASSLGQENNEQFF.

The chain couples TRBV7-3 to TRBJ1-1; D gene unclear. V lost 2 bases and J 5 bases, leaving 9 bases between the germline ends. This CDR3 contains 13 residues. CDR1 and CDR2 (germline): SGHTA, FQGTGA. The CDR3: CASSLRRETEAFF. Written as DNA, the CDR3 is TGTGCCAGCAGCTTACGAAGGGAGACTGAAGCTTTCTTT. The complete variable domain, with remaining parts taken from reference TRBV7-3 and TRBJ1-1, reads GAGVSQTPSNKVTEKGKYVELRCDPISGHTALYWYRQSLGQGPEFLIYFQGTGAADDSGLPNDRFFAVRPEGSVSTLKIQRTERGDSAVYLCASSLRRETEAFFGQGTRLTVV.

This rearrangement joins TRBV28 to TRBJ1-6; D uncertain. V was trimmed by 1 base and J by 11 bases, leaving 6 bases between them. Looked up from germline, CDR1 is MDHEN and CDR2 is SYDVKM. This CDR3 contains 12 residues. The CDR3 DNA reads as TGTGCCAGCAGTTTATCGGTCCCACCCCTCCACTTT. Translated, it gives CASSLSVPPLHF.

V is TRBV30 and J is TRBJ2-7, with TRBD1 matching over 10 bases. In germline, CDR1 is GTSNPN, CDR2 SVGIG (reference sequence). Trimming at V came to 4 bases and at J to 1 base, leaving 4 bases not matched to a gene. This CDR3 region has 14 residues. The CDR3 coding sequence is TGTGCCTGGAACCCGGGACAGGGGTCCTACGAGCAGTACTTC. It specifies CAWNPGQGSYEQYF.

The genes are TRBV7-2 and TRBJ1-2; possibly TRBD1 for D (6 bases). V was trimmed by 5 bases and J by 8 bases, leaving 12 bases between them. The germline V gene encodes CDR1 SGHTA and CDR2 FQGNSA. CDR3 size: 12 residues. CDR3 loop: CASSVQGEGYTF. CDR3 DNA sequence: TGTGCCAGCAGCGTACAGGGAGAGGGCTACACCTTC.

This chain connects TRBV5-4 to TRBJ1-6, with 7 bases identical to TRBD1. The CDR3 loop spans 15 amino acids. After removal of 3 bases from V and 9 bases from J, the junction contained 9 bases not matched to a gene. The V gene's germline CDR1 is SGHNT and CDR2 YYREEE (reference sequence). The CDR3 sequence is CASSSTGEHVSPLHF. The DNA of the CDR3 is TGTGCCAGCAGCTCAACAGGGGAACACGTTTCACCCCTCCACTTT.

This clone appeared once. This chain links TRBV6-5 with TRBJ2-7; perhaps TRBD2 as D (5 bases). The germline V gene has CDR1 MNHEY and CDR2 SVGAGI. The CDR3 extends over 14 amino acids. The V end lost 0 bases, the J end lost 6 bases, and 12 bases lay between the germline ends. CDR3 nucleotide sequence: TGTGCCAGCAGTTACTCGGGAGATCGGAGCGAGCAGTACTTC. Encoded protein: CASSYSGDRSEQYF.

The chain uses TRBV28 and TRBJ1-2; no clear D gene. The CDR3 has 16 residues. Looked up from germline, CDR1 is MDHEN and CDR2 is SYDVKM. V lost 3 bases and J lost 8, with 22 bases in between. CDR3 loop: CASSFSGILERGGYTF. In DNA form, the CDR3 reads TGTGCCAGCAGTTTTTCCGGGATCCTAGAACGAGGCGGCTACACCTTC.

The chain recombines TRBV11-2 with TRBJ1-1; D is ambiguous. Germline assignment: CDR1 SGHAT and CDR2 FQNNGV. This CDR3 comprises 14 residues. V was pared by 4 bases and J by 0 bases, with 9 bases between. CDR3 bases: TGTGCCAGCAGCTCATCCACCTTGAACACTGAAGCTTTCTTT. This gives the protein CASSSSTLNTEAFF.

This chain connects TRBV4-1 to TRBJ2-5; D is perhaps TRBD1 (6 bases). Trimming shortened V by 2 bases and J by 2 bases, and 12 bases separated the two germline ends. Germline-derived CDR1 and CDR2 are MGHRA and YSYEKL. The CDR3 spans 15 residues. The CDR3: CASSQSHRVQETQYF. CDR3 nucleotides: TGCGCCAGCAGCCAAAGTCACAGGGTTCAAGAGACCCAGTACTTC.

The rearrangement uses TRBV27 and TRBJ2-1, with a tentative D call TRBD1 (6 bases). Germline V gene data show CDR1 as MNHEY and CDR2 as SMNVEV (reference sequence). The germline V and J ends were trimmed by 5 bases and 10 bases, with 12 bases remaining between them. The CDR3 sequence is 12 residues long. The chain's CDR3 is CASSLLRGEQFF. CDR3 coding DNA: TGTGCCAGCAGTCTACTAAGGGGGGAGCAGTTCTTC.

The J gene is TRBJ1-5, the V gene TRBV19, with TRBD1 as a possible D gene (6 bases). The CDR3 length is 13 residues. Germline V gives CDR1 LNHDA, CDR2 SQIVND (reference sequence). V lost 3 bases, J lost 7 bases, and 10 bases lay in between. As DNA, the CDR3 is TGTGCCAGTAGTATCCAGGGGAGGCAGCCCCAGCATTTT. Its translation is CASSIQGRQPQHF.

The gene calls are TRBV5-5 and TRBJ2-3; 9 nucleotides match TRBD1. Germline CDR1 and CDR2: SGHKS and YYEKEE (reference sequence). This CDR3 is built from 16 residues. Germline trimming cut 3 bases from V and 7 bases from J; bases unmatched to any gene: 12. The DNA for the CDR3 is TGTGCCAGCAGCTCGCAAGCCGGACAGGGGAGGAATACGCAGTATTTT. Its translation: CASSSQAGQGRNTQYF.

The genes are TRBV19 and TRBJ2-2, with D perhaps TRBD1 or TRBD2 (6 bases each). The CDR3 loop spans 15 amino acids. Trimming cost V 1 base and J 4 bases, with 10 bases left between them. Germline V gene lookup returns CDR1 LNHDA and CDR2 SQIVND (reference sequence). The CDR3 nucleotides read TGTGCCAGTAGTATAGTCAGGGGAGGCACCGGGGAGCTGTTTTTT. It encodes CASSIVRGGTGELFF.

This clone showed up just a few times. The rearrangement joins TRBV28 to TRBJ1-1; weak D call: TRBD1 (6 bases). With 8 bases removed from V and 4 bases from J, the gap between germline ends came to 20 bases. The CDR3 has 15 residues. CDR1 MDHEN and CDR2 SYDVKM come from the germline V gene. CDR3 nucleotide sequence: TGTGCCAGCGGACTGGGGGCGGTGAGGATCACTGAAGCTTTCTTT. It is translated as CASGLGAVRITEAFF.

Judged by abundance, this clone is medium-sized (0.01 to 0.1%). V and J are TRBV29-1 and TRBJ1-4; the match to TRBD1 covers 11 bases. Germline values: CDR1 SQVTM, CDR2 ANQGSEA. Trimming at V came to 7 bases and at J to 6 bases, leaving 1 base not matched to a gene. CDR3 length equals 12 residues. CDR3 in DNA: TGCAGCGCGGGACAGGGGGATGAAAAACTGTTTTTT. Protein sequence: CSAGQGDEKLFF.

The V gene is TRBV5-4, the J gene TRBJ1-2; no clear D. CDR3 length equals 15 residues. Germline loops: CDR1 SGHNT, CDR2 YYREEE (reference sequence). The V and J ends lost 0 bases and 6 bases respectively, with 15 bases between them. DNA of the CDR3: TGTGCCAGCAGCTTGGGGCAGGTAGCTTCAAATGGCTACACCTTC. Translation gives CASSLGQVASNGYTF.

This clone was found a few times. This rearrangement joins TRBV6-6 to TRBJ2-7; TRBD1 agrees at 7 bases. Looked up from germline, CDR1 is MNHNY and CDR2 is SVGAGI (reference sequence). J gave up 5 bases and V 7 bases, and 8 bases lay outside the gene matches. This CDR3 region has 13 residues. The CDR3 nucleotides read TGTGCCAGCATCGAGGGGGCGAGGCACGAGCAGTACTTC. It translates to CASIEGARHEQYF.

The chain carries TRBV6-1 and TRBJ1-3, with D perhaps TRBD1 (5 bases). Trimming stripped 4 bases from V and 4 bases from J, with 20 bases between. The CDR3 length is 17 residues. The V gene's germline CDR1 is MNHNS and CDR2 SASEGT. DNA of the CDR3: TGTGCCAGCAGTGCCCCGGGAGGAAGGGGCCGGGGAAACACCATATATTTT. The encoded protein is CASSAPGGRGRGNTIYF.

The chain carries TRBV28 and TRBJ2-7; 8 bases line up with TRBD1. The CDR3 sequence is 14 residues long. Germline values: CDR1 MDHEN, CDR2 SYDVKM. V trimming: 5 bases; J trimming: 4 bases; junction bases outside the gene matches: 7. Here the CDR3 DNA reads TGTGCCAGCAGTCAAAGACAGGGGACATACGAGCAGTACTTC. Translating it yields CASSQRQGTYEQYF.

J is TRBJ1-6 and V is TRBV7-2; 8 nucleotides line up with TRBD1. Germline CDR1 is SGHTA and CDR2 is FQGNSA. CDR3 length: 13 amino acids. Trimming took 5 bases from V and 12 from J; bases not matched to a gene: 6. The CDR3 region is CASSTRQGRPLHF. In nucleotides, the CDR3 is TGTGCCAGCAGCACCAGACAGGGGAGACCCCTCCACTTT.

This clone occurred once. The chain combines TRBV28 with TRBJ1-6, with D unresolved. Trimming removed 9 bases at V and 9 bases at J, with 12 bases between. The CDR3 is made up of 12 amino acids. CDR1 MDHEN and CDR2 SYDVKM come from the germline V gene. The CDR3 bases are TGTGCCAGTCAATACTTGGGTTCACCCCTCCACTTT. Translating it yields CASQYLGSPLHF.

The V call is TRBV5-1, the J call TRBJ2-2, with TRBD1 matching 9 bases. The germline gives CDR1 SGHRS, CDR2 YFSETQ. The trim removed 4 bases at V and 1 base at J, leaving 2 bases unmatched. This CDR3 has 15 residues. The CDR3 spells CASSQGQGNTGELFF. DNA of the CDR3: TGCGCCAGCAGCCAGGGACAGGGGAACACCGGGGAGCTGTTTTTT. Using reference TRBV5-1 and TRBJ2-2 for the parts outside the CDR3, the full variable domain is KAGVTQTPRYLIKTRGQQVTLSCSPISGHRSVSWYQQTPGQGLQFLFEYFSETQRNKGNFPGRFSGRQFSNSRSEMNVSTLELGDSALYLCASSQGQGNTGELFFGEGSRLTVL.

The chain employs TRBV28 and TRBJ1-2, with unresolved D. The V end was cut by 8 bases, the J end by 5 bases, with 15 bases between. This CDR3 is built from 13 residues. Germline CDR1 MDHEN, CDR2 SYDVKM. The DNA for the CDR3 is TGTGCCAGCCTCCATAGCCAGGAGTATGGCTACACCTTC. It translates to CASLHSQEYGYTF.